This T cell receptor beta chain comes out of a study of CD8+CD57+ T cells in acquired aplastic anemia. TCR beta VDJ and CDR3 profiles were obtained from a genomic DNA template. TCRdb fed the reads into MiXCR, producing one record per CDR3 protein. The table lists 95,000 to 150,000 distinct CDR3 sequences, about 40% of them singletons, with roughly 3% in the top ten. Trimming shortened V by 4 bases and J by 5 bases, and 14 bases separated the two germline ends. Germline V gene lookup returns CDR1 SGHAT and CDR2 FQNNGV. The CDR3 is 14 residues long. This clonotype has ten or more counts. Only patients with CD8+CD57+ cell expansion on flow cytometry were chosen for sequencing.

The sample comprised sorted CD4+, CD8+, or CD8+CD57+ T cells (not recorded which) from PBMCs. This receptor was identified in a human donor with aplastic anemia. The chain is built from TRBV11-2 and TRBJ2-5, with D unclear. The CDR3 region is CASSSPIMRETQYF. DNA of the CDR3: TGTGCCAGCAGCTCCCCGATCATGAGGGAGACCCAGTACTTC.